The clone carrying this T cell receptor (beta chain) was recorded a few times. TCRdb recomputed calls from the 5' RACE reads with MiXCR, one row per CDR3 protein. The sample has around 31,000 distinct CDR3 sequences, more than 25% seen once. The CDR3 runs to 14 residues. Losses at the gene ends were 5 bases for V and 3 bases for J; bases not matched to a gene: 3. CDR1 and CDR2 from the germline V gene are PRHDT and FYEKMQ (reference sequence). The record originates from a study of CD8 T cells in ankylosing spondylitis. Source material: synovial fluid, either unsorted or a sorted T cell fraction (not recorded which). This TCR was sampled from a male donor with ankylosing spondylitis. The V call is TRBV13, the J call TRBJ1-4, with 7 bases matching TRBD1. The CDR3 loop reads CASSTGTANEKLFF. CDR3 bases: TGTGCCAGCAGCACCGGGACAGCTAATGAAAAACTGTTTTTT.